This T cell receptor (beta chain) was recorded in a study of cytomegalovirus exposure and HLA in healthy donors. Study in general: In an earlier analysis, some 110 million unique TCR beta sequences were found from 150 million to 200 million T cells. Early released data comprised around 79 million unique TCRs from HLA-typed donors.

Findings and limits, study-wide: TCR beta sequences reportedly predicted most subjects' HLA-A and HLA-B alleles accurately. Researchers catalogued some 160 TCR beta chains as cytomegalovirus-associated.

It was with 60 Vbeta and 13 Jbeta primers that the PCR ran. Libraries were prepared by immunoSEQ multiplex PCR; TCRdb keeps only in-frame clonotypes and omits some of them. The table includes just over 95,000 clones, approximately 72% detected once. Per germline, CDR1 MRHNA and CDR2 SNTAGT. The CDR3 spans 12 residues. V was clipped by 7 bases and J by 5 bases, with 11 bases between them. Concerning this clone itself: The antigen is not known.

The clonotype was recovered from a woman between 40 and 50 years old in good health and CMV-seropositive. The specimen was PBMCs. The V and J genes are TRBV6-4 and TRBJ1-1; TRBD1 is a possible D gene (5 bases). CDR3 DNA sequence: TGTGCCAGCAAGGGCCCAGGGACTGAAGCTTTCTTT. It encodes CASKGPGTEAFF.